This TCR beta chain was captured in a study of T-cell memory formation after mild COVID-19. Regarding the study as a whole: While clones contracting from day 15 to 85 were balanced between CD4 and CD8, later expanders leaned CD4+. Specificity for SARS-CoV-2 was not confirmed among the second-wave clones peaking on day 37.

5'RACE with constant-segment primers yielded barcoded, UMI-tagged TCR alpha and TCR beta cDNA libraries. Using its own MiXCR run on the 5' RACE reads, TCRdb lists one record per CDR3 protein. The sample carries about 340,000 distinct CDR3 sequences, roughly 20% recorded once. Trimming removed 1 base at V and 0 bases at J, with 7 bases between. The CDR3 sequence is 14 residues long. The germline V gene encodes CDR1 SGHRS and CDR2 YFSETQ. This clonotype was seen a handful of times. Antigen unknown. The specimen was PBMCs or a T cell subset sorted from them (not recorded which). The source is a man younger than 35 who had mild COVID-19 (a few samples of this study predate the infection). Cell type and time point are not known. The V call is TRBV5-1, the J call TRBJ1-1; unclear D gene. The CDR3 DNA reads TGCGCCAGCAGCTTGTTTACGGTGAACACTGAAGCTTTCTTT. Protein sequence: CASSLFTVNTEAFF.